Detailed here is one T cell receptor (beta chain). Authors' methods: Scientists estimated how many nucleated cells there were by amplifying reference gene primers. Generated by immunoSEQ multiplex PCR, the TCRdb table keeps only in-frame clones and is missing some. V and J calls and clone size come straight from that table; D and trimming were deduced from the DNA. Found here are 300,000 to 400,000 clones, more than 80% of them singletons; the top ten hold 2.5% to 3.5%. The data were taken from a study of blood T cell repertoires in COVID-19. Trimming took 6 bases from V and 4 from J; bases not matched to a gene: 7. The CDR3 loop spans 15 amino acids. CDR1 is SNHLY and CDR2 is FYNNEI in the germline V gene.

The chain recombines TRBV2 with TRBJ1-4, with TRBD1 matching 8 bases. Specimen: peripheral blood. This receptor was taken from a woman aged 30 to 39 with COVID-19, enrolled during active disease. Here the CDR3 DNA reads TGTGCCAGCAGGTTCGACAGGGGTTTTAATGAAAAACTGTTTTTT. Protein sequence: CASRFDRGFNEKLFF.